A single sample gave rise to the 9 T cell receptor beta chains below, sequenced in a study of T cell clones after liver transplantation. TCRdb's copy holds only in-frame clones and misses some; the assay was immunoSEQ multiplex PCR. The data contain about 75,000 clones, 84% of them seen just once; the ten biggest clones take up around 2.2%. This specimen consisted of CD4+ T cells from blood, obtained 48 months after liver transplant. The receptors were sampled from a human patient who received a liver transplant. Part of the T cells may come from the graft donor.

The chain carries TRBV11-2 and TRBJ2-7; tentative D call: TRBD2 (6 bases). The CDR3 is made up of 15 amino acids. CDR1 and CDR2 (germline): SGHAT, FQNNGV. V lost 4 bases, J lost 7 bases, and 20 bases lay in between. The CDR3 region is CASSSLRGTLREQYF. The CDR3 DNA reads as TGTGCCAGCAGCTCGCTCCGGGGGACTCTTCGGGAGCAGTACTTC.

The genes are TRBV28 and TRBJ1-2; TRBD1 aligns across 9 bases. Germline CDR1 reads MDHEN; CDR2 reads SYDVKM. J gave up 8 bases and V 3 bases, and 4 bases lay outside the gene matches. CDR3 length: 13 residues. The CDR3 DNA is TGTGCCAGCAGTTTGGGACAGGGCCACGGCTACACCTTC. This gives the protein CASSLGQGHGYTF.

The chain couples TRBV9 to TRBJ1-1, with TRBD1 as a possible D gene (5 bases). Germline assignment: CDR1 SGDLS and CDR2 YYNGEE. V was clipped by 4 bases and J by 8 bases, with 12 bases between them. This CDR3 is 12 amino acids long. CDR3 bases: TGTGCCAGCAGCCTCCAGGGCGGAGAAGCTTTCTTT. This sequence encodes CASSLQGGEAFF.

This rearrangement joins TRBV11-2 to TRBJ2-3, with a weak D call TRBD1 (5 bases). The CDR3 runs to 19 residues. Trimming pared 4 bases from V and 3 bases from J, leaving 26 bases between. Germline-derived CDR1 and CDR2 are SGHAT and FQNNGV. The CDR3: CASSSQRMRLGEETDTQYF. DNA for the CDR3: TGTGCCAGCAGCTCGCAAAGGATGCGGCTAGGGGAAGAGACAGATACGCAGTATTTT. Combining the CDR3 with reference TRBV11-2 and TRBJ2-3 gives the whole variable domain EAGVAQSPRYKIIEKRQSVAFWCNPISGHATLYWYQQILGQGPKLLIQFQNNGVVDDSQLPKDRFSAERLKGVDSTLKIQPAKLEDSAVYLCASSSQRMRLGEETDTQYFGPGTRLTVL.

CDR3 amino acids: CASSKLAFIYEQYF. The CDR3 coding sequence is TGTGCCAGCAGTAAGCTAGCGTTTATCTACGAGCAGTACTTC. The chain is built from TRBV27 and TRBJ2-7; D perhaps matches TRBD2 (6 bases). The CDR3 runs to 14 residues. V lost 5 bases and J 3 bases, leaving 14 bases between the germline ends. CDR1 MNHEY and CDR2 SMNVEV come from the germline V gene (reference sequence).

The chain carries TRBV19 and TRBJ2-5; a possible D gene is TRBD1 (6 bases). The CDR3 spans 13 residues. The V gene's germline CDR1 is LNHDA and CDR2 SQIVND (reference sequence). The V gene lost 3 bases and the J gene lost 5 bases, with 10 bases spanning the gap. The CDR3 coding sequence is TGTGCCAGTAGTATGGGGGCCGGGGAGACCCAGTACTTC. Protein sequence: CASSMGAGETQYF.

The gene calls are TRBV2 and TRBJ2-3; TRBD2 aligns across 14 bases. This CDR3 contains 16 residues. Looked up from germline, CDR1 is SNHLY and CDR2 is FYNNEI. Trimming removed 6 bases from V and 1 base from J; junction bases left unmatched: 3. CDR3 sequence: CASRLGLAGGTDTQYF. The CDR3 DNA reads TGTGCCAGCAGACTGGGACTAGCGGGGGGCACAGATACGCAGTATTTT.

This clone is a singleton in its sample. This chain joins TRBV28 and TRBJ1-2, with 9 bases aligning to TRBD1. The CDR3 has 13 residues. Germline V CDR1 and CDR2: MDHEN, SYDVKM. V lost 9 bases to trimming and J lost 7 bases; unmatched junction nucleotides: 9. The CDR3 sequence: CASLDRGKTGYTF. The DNA for the CDR3 is TGTGCCAGTCTGGACAGGGGAAAAACTGGCTACACCTTC.

This chain uses TRBV6-1 with TRBJ2-7, with D perhaps TRBD1 (6 bases). CDR1 and CDR2 (germline): MNHNS, SASEGT. The CDR3 has 15 residues. V lost 3 bases and J 2 bases, leaving 14 bases between the germline ends. For the CDR3, the DNA is TGTGCCAGCAGTGATCGCGCAGGGACAACCTACGAGCAGTACTTC. Translating gives CASSDRAGTTYEQYF.